The entry that follows covers one T cell receptor beta chain sequence. Its cognate antigen is unknown. Data came from immunoSEQ multiplex PCR; TCRdb stores just in-frame clones and leaves some out. The table records about 40,000 clones, more than 85% of them present only once. The time point here: week 5, during vaccination. The content of each vaccine dose was 300 ug of mutant IDH1 20-mer peptide, and topical imiquimod accompanied it. New WHO grade 3 or 4 IDH1-mutant, ATRX-lost astrocytomas were present in all donors. The sample originates from a study of a mutant IDH1 vaccine in newly diagnosed glioma. Study details: First vaccine doses came 4-6 weeks after radiotherapy alone, or with temozolomide cycles.

The junction had 8 bases not matched to a gene; V was cut back by 5 bases and J by 4 bases. Germline values: CDR1 SGHVS, CDR2 FQNEAQ. The CDR3 has 16 residues. General study points: Immune responses induced by the vaccine were seen in around 92% of patients, spanning multiple MHC alleles.

The material was PBMCs, obtained from a glioma patient whose treatment included an IDH1 peptide vaccine. The chain links TRBV7-8 to TRBJ2-3; 11 bases are shared with TRBD2. This clonotype was sampled from a man in his forties or fifties with glioma. CDR3 sequence: CASSPLGSGGADTQYF. In DNA form, the CDR3 reads TGTGCCAGCAGCCCTCTGGGTAGCGGGGGGGCAGATACGCAGTATTTT. Looking up the rest from reference TRBV7-8 and TRBJ2-3 gives the full variable domain: GAGVSQSPRYKVAKRGQDVALRCDPISGHVSLFWYQQALGQGPEFLTYFQNEAQLDKSGLPSDRFFAERPEGSVSTLKIQRTQQEDSAVYLCASSPLGSGGADTQYFGPGTRLTVL.